The clone carrying this T cell receptor (beta chain) was seen just once. Per the original methods: Cell counts per sample came from amplifying reference gene primers. Libraries were prepared by immunoSEQ multiplex PCR; TCRdb keeps only in-frame clonotypes and omits some of them. D and trimming were read from the DNA, whereas the V and J calls and clone size are those reported in that table. The profile shows under 300,000 clones, more than 70% of them singletons. The germline V gene has CDR1 SGHAT and CDR2 FQDESV (reference sequence). After removal of 1 base from V and 5 bases from J, the junction contained 5 bases not matched to a gene. The CDR3 has 15 residues. This sample was taken from a study of blood T cell repertoires in COVID-19. Overall study: There were acute and convalescent COVID-19 samples, and they came from the United States, Italy and Spain.

The study assigned cohorts using participant-reported clinical history. The TCR was taken from a woman aged 55-70 years in a cohort exposed to, infected with or recovered from COVID-19 (not recorded which). The chain employs TRBV11-1 and TRBJ1-2; 9 positions agree with TRBD1. Sample: PBMCs or T cells enriched from blood (not recorded which). The CDR3, as DNA: TGTGCCAGCAGCTTAGAACAGGGGGCTGGATATGGCTACACCTTC. It is translated as CASSLEQGAGYGYTF.